This entry lists 18 T cell receptor beta chains sequenced from one sample in a study of cytotoxic CD8 clonotypes in ibrutinib-treated CLL. Data came from immunoSEQ multiplex PCR; TCRdb stores just in-frame clones and leaves some out. The sample holds about 45,000 clones, approximately 65% seen once. This specimen consisted of PBMCs, obtained after 24 months of ibrutinib treatment. These receptors originate from a human donor with chronic lymphocytic leukemia.

The chain links TRBV19 to TRBJ2-7; D is uncertain. The V end was cut by 3 bases, the J end by 4 bases, with 13 bases between. The CDR3 extends over 14 amino acids. Germline CDR1 reads LNHDA; CDR2 reads SQIVND (reference sequence). The CDR3 DNA reads as TGTGCCAGTAGTATTGGTGTACTGGCGTACGAGCAGTACTTC. This codes for CASSIGVLAYEQYF.

Only one count was recorded for this clone. The CDR3 bases are TGTGCCAGCAGTTTTACCGGGACAGGGGTCGAGCAGTACTTC. Translating gives CASSFTGTGVEQYF. The V gene is TRBV27, the J gene TRBJ2-7; 10 bases match TRBD1. Germline CDR1 is MNHEY and CDR2 is SMNVEV (reference sequence). J gave up 6 bases and V 3 bases, and 5 bases lay outside the gene matches. The CDR3 length is 14 residues.

J is TRBJ1-1 and V is TRBV6-5, with D maybe TRBD1 (5 bases). Germline CDR1 and CDR2: MNHEY and SVGAGI. V lost 7 bases, J lost 3 bases, and 18 bases lay in between. The CDR3 sequence is 15 residues long. The CDR3 protein is CASTWLGVPHTEAFF. CDR3 nucleotide sequence: TGTGCCAGCACTTGGCTGGGGGTCCCGCACACTGAAGCTTTCTTT.

The V gene is TRBV19, the J gene TRBJ2-1; D unclear. CDR3 size: 13 residues. Germline V lookup: CDR1 LNHDA, CDR2 SQIVND (reference sequence). V was shortened by 3 bases and J by 7 bases, with 10 bases between the two germline ends. The CDR3 region is CASSMRGFNEQFF. The DNA of the CDR3 is TGTGCCAGTAGTATGCGTGGGTTTAATGAGCAGTTCTTC.

In this sample, this clone turned up a few times. The V call is TRBV18, the J call TRBJ2-2, with D perhaps matching TRBD2 (6 bases). V lost 0 bases, J lost 5 bases, and 7 bases lay in between. The CDR3 contains 14 residues. The germline V gene has CDR1 KGHSH and CDR2 LQKENI. The CDR3 loop is CASSPPAGTGELFF. The CDR3 nucleotides are TGTGCCAGCTCACCACCGGCGGGGACCGGGGAGCTGTTTTTT.

The chain uses TRBV4-2 and TRBJ1-5; D remains unclear. This CDR3 is built from 15 residues. The V gene lost 0 bases and the J gene lost 0 bases, with 6 bases spanning the gap. The V gene's germline CDR1 is LGHNA and CDR2 YNFKEQ. CDR3 sequence: CASSQDPYSNQPQHF. Here the CDR3 DNA reads TGTGCCAGCAGCCAAGACCCGTATAGCAATCAGCCCCAGCATTTT.

This rearrangement joins TRBV6-6 to TRBJ2-1, with 10 bases aligning to TRBD1. The V and J ends lost 2 bases and 8 bases, in that order; junction bases with no gene match: 6. The CDR3 consists of 15 residues. CDR1 is MNHNY, CDR2 SVGAGI, per germline (reference sequence). DNA for the CDR3: TGTGCCAGCAGTTACCTGGGACAGGGGTTCGATGAGCAGTTCTTC. This gives the protein CASSYLGQGFDEQFF.

V gene TRBV5-6 combines with J gene TRBJ1-2; D ambiguous. With 3 bases removed from V and 8 bases from J, the gap between germline ends came to 14 bases. This CDR3 has 13 residues. The germline V gene encodes CDR1 SGHDT and CDR2 YYEEEE. The CDR3 loop reads CASSSRRAWGYTF. CDR3 bases: TGTGCCAGCAGCTCCCGACGAGCTTGGGGCTACACCTTC.

This chain uses TRBV6-5 with TRBJ2-7; D may match TRBD1 or TRBD2 (6 bases each). Trimming removed 5 bases from V and 4 bases from J, with 12 bases in between. The CDR3 consists of 13 residues. Germline CDR1 MNHEY, CDR2 SVGAGI. In nucleotides, the CDR3 is TGTGCCAGCAGTCCCACGGGGGCTTACGAGCAGTACTTC. This codes for CASSPTGAYEQYF.

This chain links TRBV2 with TRBJ1-2; D is undetermined. V lost 0 bases to trimming and J lost 3 bases, with 11 bases between them. Germline CDR1 and CDR2: SNHLY and FYNNEI. This CDR3 is 15 amino acids long. CDR3 sequence reads: CASSEASSLDYGYTF. The DNA of the CDR3 is TGTGCCAGCAGTGAAGCGTCGAGTTTAGACTATGGCTACACCTTC. Based on the CDR3 plus reference TRBV2 and TRBJ1-2, the full variable domain is EPEVTQTPSHQVTQMGQEVILRCVPISNHLYFYWYRQILGQKVEFLVSFYNNEISEKSEIFDDQFSVERPDGSNFTLKIRSTKLEDSAMYFCASSEASSLDYGYTFGSGTRLTVV.

V is TRBV6-1 and J is TRBJ2-7; D remains ambiguous. The germline gives CDR1 MNHNS, CDR2 SASEGT. The CDR3 sequence is 13 residues long. V lost 2 bases, J lost 3 bases, and 8 bases lay in between. CDR3 bases: TGTGCCAGCAGTGAACTGGATGGCTACGAGCAGTACTTC. This codes for CASSELDGYEQYF.

This chain uses TRBV5-1 with TRBJ2-5; 12 nucleotides agree with TRBD2. The ends lost 8 bases at V and 4 bases at J; junction bases unmatched: 6. The CDR3 extends over 14 amino acids. Germline CDR1 reads SGHRS; CDR2 reads YFSETQ. The CDR3 protein is CASSLAGGLETQYF. As DNA, the CDR3 is TGCGCCAGTTCGCTAGCGGGAGGGTTAGAGACCCAGTACTTC.

As to this clone: One end of the junction is discordant with germline, which a read error may explain. The rearrangement uses TRBV18 and TRBJ2-3, with TRBD2 matching 7 bases. CDR1 is KGHSH and CDR2 is LQKENI in the germline V gene. The CDR3 consists of 15 residues. CDR3 coding DNA: TGTGCCAGTTCACAAAGCGGGGAACCCACAGATACGCAGTATTTT. It is translated as CASSQSGEPTDTQYF.

The chain has TRBV5-4 and TRBJ1-5; D gene ambiguous. The germline CDR1 and CDR2 sequences are SGHNT and YYREEE (reference sequence). Deletions cut 0 bases from V and 6 bases from J, with 13 bases between. The CDR3 loop spans 15 amino acids. DNA of the CDR3: TGTGCCAGCAGCTTGGGCCCCGCGGTCGGTCAGCCCCAGCATTTT. Its translation: CASSLGPAVGQPQHF.

The chain employs TRBV5-6 and TRBJ1-2; 7 bases are shared with TRBD1. The ends lost 4 bases at V and 4 bases at J; junction bases unmatched: 10. In germline, CDR1 is SGHDT, CDR2 YYEEEE. The CDR3 consists of 15 residues. CDR3 protein: CASSTGQALTYGYTF. As DNA, the CDR3 is TGTGCCAGCAGCACCGGACAGGCCCTAACCTATGGCTACACCTTC.

The gene calls are TRBV10-3 and TRBJ1-1, with 8 bases identical to TRBD1. Per the germline V gene, CDR1 is ENHRY and CDR2 is SYGVKD. CDR3 length equals 13 residues. J gave up 4 bases and V 5 bases, and 3 bases lay outside the gene matches. CDR3 coding DNA: TGTGCCATCAGTTTGGACAGGGTCACTGAAGCTTTCTTT. As protein: CAISLDRVTEAFF.

This sequence joins TRBV18 and TRBJ1-3; D unclear. The CDR3 runs to 16 residues. Germline CDR1 is KGHSH and CDR2 is LQKENI. V was clipped by 0 bases and J by 0 bases, with 9 bases between them. The CDR3 is CASSPPRRDSGNTIYF. In DNA, the CDR3 is TGTGCCAGCTCACCACCGAGACGGGACTCTGGAAACACCATATATTTT.

The chain links TRBV27 to TRBJ2-1; possibly TRBD2 for D (6 bases). V lost 3 bases and J 3 bases, leaving 18 bases between the germline ends. Germline CDR1 and CDR2: MNHEY and SMNVEV (reference sequence). The CDR3 spans 17 residues. The CDR3 DNA follows: TGTGCCAGCAGTTTTGGTCCCCCGGGACTGGACTACAATGAGCAGTTCTTC. This gives the protein CASSFGPPGLDYNEQFF.